This TCR beta chain derives from a study of shared clonotypes between healthy human individuals. Looked up from germline, CDR1 is GTSNPN and CDR2 is SVGIG (reference sequence). The CDR3 runs 15 residues. V gave up 2 bases and J gave up 2 bases; unmatched junction bases: 3. Libraries were prepared by immunoSEQ multiplex PCR; TCRdb keeps only in-frame clonotypes and omits some of them. Among about 1 million clones listed, approximately 70% were seen once. The chain couples TRBV30 to TRBJ2-1, with 10 bases matching TRBD1. The sequence was collected from a young man in good health. The sequenced material came from memory CD4+ T cells sorted from blood. Subset indicated: CD45RA-negative fraction. The CDR3 here is CAWSTGQGTYNEQFF. The CDR3 region has the DNA TGTGCCTGGAGTACGGGACAGGGGACCTACAATGAGCAGTTCTTC.